Listed below are T cell receptor beta chains from one sample, sequenced in a study of blood T cell repertoires in COVID-19. The repertoire was sequenced with immunoSEQ multiplex PCR; TCRdb's copy has only in-frame clones and lacks some. Counted here are roughly 54,000 clones, around 90% occurring once; the ten biggest clones make up around 7%. Input material: peripheral blood. The receptor set was obtained from a woman in her sixties or seventies with active or convalescent COVID-19. Both conserved end residues are part of each CDR3. Each record gives: CDR3 length, clone size, V gene, J gene, CDR3 protein. The size field is filled for only some rows; it gives once, few, many or a size class.

CDR3 length: 16; clone size: NA; V gene: TRBV5-4; J gene: TRBJ2-3; CDR3 protein: CASSLGLAGGSYTQYF
CDR3 length: 15; clone size: NA; V gene: TRBV10-3; J gene: TRBJ2-6; CDR3 protein: CAIMKSHSGANVLTF
CDR3 length: 13; clone size: NA; V gene: TRBV7-2; J gene: TRBJ1-1; CDR3 protein: CASSLGGRGEAFF
CDR3 length: 13; clone size: NA; V gene: TRBV5-1; J gene: TRBJ1-5; CDR3 protein: CASSRGSNQPQHF
CDR3 length: 15; clone size: NA; V gene: TRBV30; J gene: TRBJ1-3; CDR3 protein: CAWSRGKDSGNTIYF
CDR3 length: 15; clone size: NA; V gene: TRBV2; J gene: TRBJ1-4; CDR3 protein: CASLWASPQTEKLFF
CDR3 length: 15; clone size: once; V gene: TRBV3-1/TRBV3-2; J gene: TRBJ2-7; CDR3 protein: CASSQIPRVPYEQYF
CDR3 length: 14; clone size: NA; V gene: TRBV2; J gene: TRBJ1-3; CDR3 protein: CASTLRGTGNTIYF
CDR3 length: 17; clone size: NA; V gene: TRBV7-8; J gene: TRBJ1-4; CDR3 protein: CASSLGYNRGFGEKLFF
CDR3 length: 17; clone size: NA; V gene: TRBV13; J gene: TRBJ1-1; CDR3 protein: CASSSPARGSGDTEAFF
CDR3 length: 12; clone size: NA; V gene: TRBV12-2; J gene: TRBJ1-2; CDR3 protein: CASRSWAYGYTF
CDR3 length: 16; clone size: NA; V gene: TRBV4-1; J gene: TRBJ1-6; CDR3 protein: CASSQAGLQYNSPLHF
CDR3 length: 12; clone size: NA; V gene: TRBV5-1; J gene: TRBJ2-7; CDR3 protein: CASSSVSYEQYF
CDR3 length: 14; clone size: NA; V gene: TRBV10-3; J gene: TRBJ1-5; CDR3 protein: CAISDQGGSQPQHF
CDR3 length: 12; clone size: NA; V gene: TRBV29-1; J gene: TRBJ2-5; CDR3 protein: CSVRHNLETQYF
CDR3 length: 15; clone size: NA; V gene: TRBV28; J gene: TRBJ2-1; CDR3 protein: CASSSGGLSYDEQFF
CDR3 length: 20; clone size: NA; V gene: TRBV4-3; J gene: TRBJ2-1; CDR3 protein: CASSQDLERELPSPRDEQFF
CDR3 length: 13; clone size: NA; V gene: TRBV28; J gene: TRBJ2-5; CDR3 protein: CAHRASGKETQYF
CDR3 length: 12; clone size: NA; V gene: TRBV7-3; J gene: TRBJ2-7; CDR3 protein: CASSLDRGEQYF
CDR3 length: 15; clone size: NA; V gene: TRBV30; J gene: TRBJ2-5; CDR3 protein: CAWSSAAGGTETQYF
CDR3 length: 14; clone size: NA; V gene: TRBV2; J gene: TRBJ1-3; CDR3 protein: CASSGTGSGNTIYF
CDR3 length: 16; clone size: NA; V gene: TRBV6-6; J gene: TRBJ1-3; CDR3 protein: CASSYSVQGSGNTIYF
CDR3 length: 16; clone size: once; V gene: TRBV7-2; J gene: TRBJ1-5; CDR3 protein: CASSSRQVGGNQPQHF
CDR3 length: 13; clone size: NA; V gene: TRBV29-1; J gene: TRBJ2-5; CDR3 protein: CSVQRGLKETQYF
CDR3 length: 16; clone size: NA; V gene: TRBV15; J gene: TRBJ2-5; CDR3 protein: CATSRDKAGGAETQYF
CDR3 length: 16; clone size: NA; V gene: TRBV28; J gene: TRBJ1-6; CDR3 protein: CASSLSSGVTNSPLHF
CDR3 length: 12; clone size: NA; V gene: TRBV30; J gene: TRBJ1-6; CDR3 protein: CAGQGGGSPLHF
CDR3 length: 18; clone size: few; V gene: TRBV30; J gene: TRBJ1-6; CDR3 protein: CACSKDRQGGTYNSPLHF
CDR3 length: 14; clone size: NA; V gene: TRBV10-3; J gene: TRBJ1-2; CDR3 protein: CAISDPDRLYGYTF